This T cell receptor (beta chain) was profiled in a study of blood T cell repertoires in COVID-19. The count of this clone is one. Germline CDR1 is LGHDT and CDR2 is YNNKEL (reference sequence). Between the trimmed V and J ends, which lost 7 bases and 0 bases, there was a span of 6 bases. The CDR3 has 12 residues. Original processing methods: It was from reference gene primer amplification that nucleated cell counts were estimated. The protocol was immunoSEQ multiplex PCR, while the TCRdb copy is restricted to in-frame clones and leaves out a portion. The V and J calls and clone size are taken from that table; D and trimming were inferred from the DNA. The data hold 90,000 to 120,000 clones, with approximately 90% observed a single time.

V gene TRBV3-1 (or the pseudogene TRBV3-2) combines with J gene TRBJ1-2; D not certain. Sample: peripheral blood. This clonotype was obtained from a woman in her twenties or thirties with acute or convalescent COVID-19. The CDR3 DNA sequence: TGTGCCAGCAAAAGCCCTAACTATGGCTACACCTTC. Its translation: CASKSPNYGYTF.